This T cell receptor beta chain appears in the sequencing data of a study of beta chain features in type 1 diabetes. Across the study: Regarding age, gender and cell yields, patients proved similar to healthy donors.

To note about this clone: The antigen is undetermined.

Germline CDR1 reads MGHRA; CDR2 reads YSYEKL. The V gene end was trimmed by 0 bases and the J gene end by 0 bases; junction bases not matched to a gene: 8. The CDR3 is made up of 20 amino acids. Study-wide points: In the patient group, naive, central memory and Treg TCRB repertoires seemed more alike than in the healthy donor group.

cDNA synthesis used the whole RNA isolate, giving expressed TCRB sequences. Here immunoSEQ multiplex PCR was the method, and the copy in TCRdb shows in-frame clones only, minus some. The table records around 500,000 clones, approximately 28% of them present only once. The V and J genes are TRBV4-1 and TRBJ2-6, with 10 bases identical to TRBD1. The clonotype originates from a man aged 18 to 30 in good health. Sequencing was performed on naive CD4+ T cells from blood. In DNA form, the CDR3 reads TGCGCCAGCAGCCAAGATGACAGGGGGCCAACTAGCTCTGGGGCCAACGTCCTGACTTTC. It translates to CASSQDDRGPTSSGANVLTF.